The 22 T cell receptor beta chains presented below share a single source sample, sequenced in a study of post-analysis software for immune sequencing data. Regarding the study as a whole: There were about five TRBV segments more frequent in patients than controls, and TRBV5-6, TRBV5-1 and TRBV20-1 were among them.

Unique molecular identifiers were present in the TCR beta cDNA libraries. TCRdb analysed the PCR reads with MiXCR anew, one entry per CDR3 protein. The sample contains approximately 400,000 distinct CDR3 sequences, 30% to 45% of which appear only once. Their specific antigens are unknown. Sequencing was carried out using blood. These receptor sequences come from a girl aged 10-17 years with multiple sclerosis.

The chain employs TRBV3-1 and TRBJ2-3, with D perhaps matching TRBD1 (5 bases). The V end was cut by 4 bases, the J end by 3 bases, with 17 bases between. Germline assignment: CDR1 LGHDT and CDR2 YNNKEL (reference sequence). The length of the CDR3 is 16 residues. This chain's CDR3 is CASSPHPGHGTDTQYF. The CDR3 DNA reads TGTGCCAGCAGCCCACATCCCGGACATGGGACAGATACGCAGTATTTT.

This chain connects TRBV6-5 to TRBJ1-1, with TRBD1 matching 9 bases. V lost 2 bases, J lost 10 bases, and 5 bases stayed unmatched. This CDR3 region has 13 residues. CDR1 MNHEY and CDR2 SVGAGI come from the germline V gene. The chain's CDR3 is CASSYQQGAGAFF. CDR3 DNA: TGTGCCAGCAGTTACCAACAGGGGGCCGGAGCTTTCTTT.

This chain uses TRBV10-3 with TRBJ1-1; no clear D. The CDR3 extends over 12 amino acids. V lost 8 bases, J lost 4 bases, and 11 bases lay in between. Germline lookup yields CDR1 ENHRY and CDR2 SYGVKD. The CDR3 sequence: CAIRVGSTEAFF. The CDR3 DNA sequence: TGTGCCATCCGGGTGGGGTCCACTGAAGCTTTCTTT.

This clonotype appeared a few times. This sequence joins TRBV20-1 and TRBJ1-1, with TRBD1 matching over 9 bases. J lost 2 bases, V lost 5 bases, and 9 bases had no gene match. CDR1 DFQATT and CDR2 SNEGSKA come from the germline V gene (reference sequence). The CDR3 length is 15 residues. This CDR3 reads CSAGTTGGGNTEAFF. The CDR3 bases are TGCAGTGCTGGAACTACAGGGGGCGGAAACACTGAAGCTTTCTTT.

This clonotype turned up a few times. The chain links TRBV24-1 to TRBJ2-5; D unresolved. Trimming took off 5 bases at V and 5 bases at J, with 8 bases between the two ends. Germline loops: CDR1 KGHDR, CDR2 SFDVKD. The CDR3 sequence is 12 residues long. The DNA of the CDR3 is TGTGCCACCAGTGTCTTCGGGGAGACCCAGTACTTC. This encodes CATSVFGETQYF.

There are a few counts of this clonotype. The rearrangement joins TRBV5-1 to TRBJ2-7; unclear D gene. This CDR3 has 15 amino acids. V lost 0 bases and J lost 3, with 13 bases in between. Looked up from germline, CDR1 is SGHRS and CDR2 is YFSETQ. CDR3 bases: TGCGCCAGCAGCTTGGGACACCGAGATTTCTACGAGCAGTACTTC. It is translated as CASSLGHRDFYEQYF.

The V gene is TRBV4-2, the J gene TRBJ2-7; 11 nucleotides line up with TRBD1. Looked up from germline, CDR1 is LGHNA and CDR2 is YNFKEQ. With 0 bases clipped from V and 3 bases from J, the junction kept 1 base outside the gene matches. The CDR3 is 15 amino acids. CDR3 nucleotide sequence: TGTGCCAGCAGCCAAGACGGGACAGGGGGCTACGAGCAGTACTTC. It yields the protein CASSQDGTGGYEQYF.

The chain carries TRBV4-3 and TRBJ2-5, with TRBD1 matching 7 bases. Germline V gives CDR1 LGHNA, CDR2 YSLEER. This CDR3 has 15 residues. With 0 bases clipped from V and 5 bases from J, the junction kept 6 bases outside the gene matches. The DNA of the CDR3 is TGCGCCAGCAGCCAAGAACAGGGGCGGTGGGAGACCCAGTACTTC. This sequence encodes CASSQEQGRWETQYF.

Comment on this clonotype: Lacking the conserved final phenylalanine or tryptophan, this CDR3 likely reflects a read error. This chain links TRBV5-1 with TRBJ2-6; D not certain. The CDR3 is made up of 15 amino acids. Trimming left V 2 bases short and J 2 bases short, with 8 bases between. Germline V gene lookup returns CDR1 SGHRS and CDR2 YFSETQ. CDR3 DNA sequence: TGCGCCAGCAGCTTTGCCCGGGCTGGGGCCAACGTCCTGACTTAC. Its translation is CASSFARAGANVLTY.

This clonotype was picked up a small number of times. The gene calls are TRBV5-1 and TRBJ2-7, with 9 nucleotides matching TRBD1. Germline V CDR1 and CDR2: SGHRS, YFSETQ. V lost 0 bases to trimming and J lost 0 bases; unmatched junction nucleotides: 4. This CDR3 contains 16 residues. The CDR3 protein is CASSLDLQGASYEQYF. The CDR3 region has the DNA TGCGCCAGCAGCTTGGATTTACAGGGGGCCTCCTACGAGCAGTACTTC.

J is TRBJ2-1 and V is TRBV3-1, with TRBD2 matching 13 bases. J gave up 7 bases and V 4 bases, and 7 bases lay outside the gene matches. Germline CDR1 and CDR2: LGHDT and YNNKEL (reference sequence). This CDR3 is 16 amino acids long. CDR3 region: CASSLLLAGGRNEQFF. The DNA of the CDR3 is TGTGCCAGCAGCCTTTTACTAGCGGGGGGGCGGAATGAGCAGTTCTTC.

This clonotype has more than one count but fewer than ten. Mismatch with germline at one junction end may stem from a read error. The chain uses TRBV5-1 and TRBJ2-6; D is perhaps TRBD1 (5 bases). Germline lookup yields CDR1 SGHRS and CDR2 YFSETQ. The CDR3 sequence is 16 residues long. The CDR3 region has the DNA TGCGCCAGCAGCTTGGGCGCGCCCTCTGGGGCCAACGTCCCGACTTTC. It is translated as CASSLGAPSGANVPTF.

This clonotype was seen ten or more times. V gene TRBV7-2 combines with J gene TRBJ2-7, with D uncertain. This CDR3 is built from 10 residues. The germline CDR1 and CDR2 sequences are SGHTA and FQGNSA. V dropped 6 bases and J dropped 7 bases, with 7 bases sitting between them. In nucleotides, the CDR3 is TGTGCCAGCAGTCTCGGGGAGCAGTACTTC. Its translation: CASSLGEQYF.

This sequence joins TRBV7-8 and TRBJ2-3; 9 bases align to TRBD1. V lost 1 base and J lost 4; bases outside the gene matches: 6. This CDR3 contains 16 residues. Germline V gives CDR1 SGHVS, CDR2 FQNEAQ. The CDR3 DNA reads TGTGCCAGCAGCTTAGAGACAGGGGGTGTGGCAGATACGCAGTATTTT. Its translation: CASSLETGGVADTQYF.

The sample holds many counts of this clonotype. An end of the junction differs from the germline gene, which may be a read error. This chain uses TRBV5-1 with TRBJ1-1, with D maybe TRBD1 (6 bases). The CDR3 extends over 13 amino acids. CDR1 and CDR2 (germline): SGHRS, YFSETQ. The CDR3 bases are TGTGCCAGCAGCTCGGGACAGAACACTGAAGCTTTCTTT. Protein sequence: CASSSGQNTEAFF.

The J gene is TRBJ2-7, the V gene TRBV7-6; D perhaps matches TRBD1 (7 bases). Per the germline V gene, CDR1 is SGHVS and CDR2 is FNYEAQ. CDR3 length: 14 amino acids. Trimming removed 4 bases from V and 3 bases from J, with 13 bases in between. The CDR3 reads CASSSRQGGYEQYF. CDR3 bases: TGTGCCAGCAGCTCCAGACAGGGAGGCTACGAGCAGTACTTC.

The table lists this clonotype with a few counts. The chain employs TRBV6-5 and TRBJ1-2, with unresolved D. The CDR3 is made up of 13 amino acids. The ends were cut back, 7 bases at V and 2 bases at J, with 11 bases in the middle. In germline, CDR1 is MNHEY, CDR2 SVGAGI. CDR3 sequence: CASINPANYGYTF. The DNA of the CDR3 is TGTGCCAGCATTAACCCGGCGAACTATGGCTACACCTTC.

The J gene is TRBJ2-1, the V gene TRBV21-1; the D call TRBD1 from the table was never checked on the DNA. TRBV21-1 is a recognized pseudogene. The CDR3 has 13 residues. The CDR3 sequence is CASSTGWGNEQFF. The CDR3 DNA is TGTGCCAGCAGTACAGGGTGGGGGAATGAGCAGTTCTTC.

This clonotype showed up just a few times. This chain joins TRBV30 and TRBJ2-3, with D unclear. The germline gives CDR1 GTSNPN, CDR2 SVGIG (reference sequence). The CDR3 loop spans 13 amino acids. V lost 0 bases and J lost 5, with 9 bases in between. The chain's CDR3 is CAWSVAHGDTQYF. CDR3 nucleotide sequence: TGTGCCTGGAGTGTAGCCCACGGAGATACGCAGTATTTT.

The rearrangement uses TRBV28 and TRBJ2-5; D perhaps matches TRBD2 (6 bases). The end of the DNA fits TRBJ2-7 better, so the J call may be wrong. Germline V gene lookup returns CDR1 MDHEN and CDR2 SYDVKM. The CDR3 has 14 residues. CDR3 nucleotide sequence: TGTGCCAGCAGCCGCGGGACCCGGGGCGACGAGCAGTACTTC. Amino acids: CASSRGTRGDEQYF.

This clonotype has just a few counts. This rearrangement joins TRBV7-2 to TRBJ1-2; D not resolved. The V end lost 1 base, the J end lost 7 bases, and 19 bases lay between the germline ends. This CDR3 contains 16 residues. The germline V gene has CDR1 SGHTA and CDR2 FQGNSA. CDR3 region: CASSLGSPQTPFGYTF. The CDR3, as DNA: TGTGCCAGCAGCTTAGGGTCTCCACAGACCCCCTTTGGCTACACCTTC.

V gene TRBV6-1 combines with J gene TRBJ2-7; the D gene is possibly TRBD1 (5 bases). This CDR3 comprises 14 residues. The germline gives CDR1 MNHNS, CDR2 SASEGT. V lost 5 bases, J lost 0 bases, and 11 bases lay in between. CDR3 amino acids: CASSRSRDSYEQYF. The CDR3 nucleotides read TGTGCCAGCAGTAGGAGCAGGGACTCCTACGAGCAGTACTTC.